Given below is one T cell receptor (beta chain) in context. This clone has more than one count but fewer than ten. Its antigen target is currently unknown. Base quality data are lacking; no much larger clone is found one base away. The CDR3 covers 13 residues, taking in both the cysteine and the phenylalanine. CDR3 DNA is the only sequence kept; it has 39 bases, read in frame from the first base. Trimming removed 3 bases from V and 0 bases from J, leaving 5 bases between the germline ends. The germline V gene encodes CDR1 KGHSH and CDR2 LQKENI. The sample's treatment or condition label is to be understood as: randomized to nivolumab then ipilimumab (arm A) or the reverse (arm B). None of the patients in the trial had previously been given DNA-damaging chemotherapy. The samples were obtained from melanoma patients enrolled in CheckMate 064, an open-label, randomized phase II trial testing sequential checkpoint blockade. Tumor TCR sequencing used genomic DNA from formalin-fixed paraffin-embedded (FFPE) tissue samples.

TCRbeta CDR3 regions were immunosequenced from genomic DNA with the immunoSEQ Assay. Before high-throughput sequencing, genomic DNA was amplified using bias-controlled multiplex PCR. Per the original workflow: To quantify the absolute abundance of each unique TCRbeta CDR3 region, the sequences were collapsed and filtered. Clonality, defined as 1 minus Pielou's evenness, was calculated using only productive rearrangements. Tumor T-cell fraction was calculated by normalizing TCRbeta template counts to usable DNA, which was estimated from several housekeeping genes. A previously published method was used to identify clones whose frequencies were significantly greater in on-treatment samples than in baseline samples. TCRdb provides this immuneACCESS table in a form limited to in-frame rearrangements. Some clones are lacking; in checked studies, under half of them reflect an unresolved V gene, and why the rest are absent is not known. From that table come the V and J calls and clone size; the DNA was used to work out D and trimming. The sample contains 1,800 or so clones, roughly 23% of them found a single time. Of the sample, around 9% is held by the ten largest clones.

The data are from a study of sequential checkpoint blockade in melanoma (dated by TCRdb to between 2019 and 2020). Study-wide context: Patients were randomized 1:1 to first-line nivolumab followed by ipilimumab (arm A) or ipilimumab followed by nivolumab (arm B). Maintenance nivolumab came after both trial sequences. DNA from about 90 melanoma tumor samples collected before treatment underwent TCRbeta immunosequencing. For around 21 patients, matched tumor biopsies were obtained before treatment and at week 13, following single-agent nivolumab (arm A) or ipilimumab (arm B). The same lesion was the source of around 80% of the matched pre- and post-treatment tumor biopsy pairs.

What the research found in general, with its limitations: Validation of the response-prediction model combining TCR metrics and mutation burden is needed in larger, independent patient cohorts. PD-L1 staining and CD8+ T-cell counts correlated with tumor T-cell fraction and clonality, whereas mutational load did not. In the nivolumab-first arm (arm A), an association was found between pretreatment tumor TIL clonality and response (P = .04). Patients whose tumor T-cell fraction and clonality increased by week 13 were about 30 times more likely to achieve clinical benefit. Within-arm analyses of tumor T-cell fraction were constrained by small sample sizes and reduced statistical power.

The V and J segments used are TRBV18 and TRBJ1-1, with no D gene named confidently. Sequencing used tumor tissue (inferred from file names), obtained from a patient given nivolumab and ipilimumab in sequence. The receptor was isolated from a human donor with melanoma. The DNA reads TGTGCCAGCTCACCTGGGTTGAACACTGAAGCTTTCTTT. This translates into CASSPGLNTEAFF. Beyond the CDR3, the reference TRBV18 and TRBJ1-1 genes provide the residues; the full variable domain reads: NAGVMQNPRHLVRRRGQEARLRCSPMKGHSHVYWYRQLPEEGLKFMVYLQKENIIDESGMPKERFSAEFPKEGPSILRIQQVVRGDSAAYFCASSPGLNTEAFFGQGTRLTVV.